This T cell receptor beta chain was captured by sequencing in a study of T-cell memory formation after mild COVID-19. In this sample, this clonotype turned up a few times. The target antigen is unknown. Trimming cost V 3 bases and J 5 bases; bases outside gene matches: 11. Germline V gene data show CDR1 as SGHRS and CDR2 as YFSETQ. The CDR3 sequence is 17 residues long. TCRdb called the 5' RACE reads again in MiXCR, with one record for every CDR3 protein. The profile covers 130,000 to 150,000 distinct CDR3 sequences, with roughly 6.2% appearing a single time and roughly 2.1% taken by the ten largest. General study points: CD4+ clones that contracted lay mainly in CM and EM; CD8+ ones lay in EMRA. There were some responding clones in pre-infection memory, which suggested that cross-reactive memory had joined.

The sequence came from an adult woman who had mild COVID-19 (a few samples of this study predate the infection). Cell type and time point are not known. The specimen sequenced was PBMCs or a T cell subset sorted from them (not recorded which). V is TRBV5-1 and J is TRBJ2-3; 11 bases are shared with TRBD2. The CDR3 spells CASSSQLAGDNRDTQYF. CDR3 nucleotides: TGCGCCAGCAGCTCCCAACTAGCGGGGGATAACAGAGATACGCAGTATTTT.